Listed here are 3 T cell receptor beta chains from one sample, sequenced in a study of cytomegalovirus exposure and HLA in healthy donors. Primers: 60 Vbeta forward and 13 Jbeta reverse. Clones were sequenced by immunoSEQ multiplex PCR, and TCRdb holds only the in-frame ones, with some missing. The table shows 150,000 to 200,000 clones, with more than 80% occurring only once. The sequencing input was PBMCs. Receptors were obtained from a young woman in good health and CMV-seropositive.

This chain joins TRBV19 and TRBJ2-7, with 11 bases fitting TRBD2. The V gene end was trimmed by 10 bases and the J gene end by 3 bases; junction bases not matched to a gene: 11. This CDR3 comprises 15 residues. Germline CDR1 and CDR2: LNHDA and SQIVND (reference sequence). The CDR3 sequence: CATSVAGGFFYEQYF. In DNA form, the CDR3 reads TGTGCCACCTCCGTAGCGGGGGGGTTCTTCTACGAGCAGTACTTC.

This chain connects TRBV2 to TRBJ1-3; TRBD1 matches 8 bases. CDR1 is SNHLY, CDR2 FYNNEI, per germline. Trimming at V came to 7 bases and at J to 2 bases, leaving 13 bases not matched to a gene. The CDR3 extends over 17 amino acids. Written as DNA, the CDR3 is TGTGCCAGCACACTAGATCAGACAGGGGTCACTGGAAACACCATATATTTT. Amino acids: CASTLDQTGVTGNTIYF.

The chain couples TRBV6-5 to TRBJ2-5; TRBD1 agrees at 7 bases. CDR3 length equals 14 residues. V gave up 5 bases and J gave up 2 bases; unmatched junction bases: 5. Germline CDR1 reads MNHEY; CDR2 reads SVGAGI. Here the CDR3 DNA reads TGTGCCAGCAGTGATCGGGACAGTCAAGAGACCCAGTACTTC. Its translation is CASSDRDSQETQYF.